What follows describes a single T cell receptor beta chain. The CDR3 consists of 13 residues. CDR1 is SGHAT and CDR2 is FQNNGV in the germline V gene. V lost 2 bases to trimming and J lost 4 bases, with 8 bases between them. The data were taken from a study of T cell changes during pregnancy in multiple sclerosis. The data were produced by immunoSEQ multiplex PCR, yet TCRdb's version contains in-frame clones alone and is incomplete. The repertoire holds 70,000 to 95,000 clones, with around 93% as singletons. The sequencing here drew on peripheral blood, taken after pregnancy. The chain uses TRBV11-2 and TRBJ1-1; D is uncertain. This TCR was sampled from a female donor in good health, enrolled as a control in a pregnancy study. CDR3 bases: TGTGCCAGCAGCTTAAACTTGGTCACTGAAGCTTTCTTT. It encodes CASSLNLVTEAFF.